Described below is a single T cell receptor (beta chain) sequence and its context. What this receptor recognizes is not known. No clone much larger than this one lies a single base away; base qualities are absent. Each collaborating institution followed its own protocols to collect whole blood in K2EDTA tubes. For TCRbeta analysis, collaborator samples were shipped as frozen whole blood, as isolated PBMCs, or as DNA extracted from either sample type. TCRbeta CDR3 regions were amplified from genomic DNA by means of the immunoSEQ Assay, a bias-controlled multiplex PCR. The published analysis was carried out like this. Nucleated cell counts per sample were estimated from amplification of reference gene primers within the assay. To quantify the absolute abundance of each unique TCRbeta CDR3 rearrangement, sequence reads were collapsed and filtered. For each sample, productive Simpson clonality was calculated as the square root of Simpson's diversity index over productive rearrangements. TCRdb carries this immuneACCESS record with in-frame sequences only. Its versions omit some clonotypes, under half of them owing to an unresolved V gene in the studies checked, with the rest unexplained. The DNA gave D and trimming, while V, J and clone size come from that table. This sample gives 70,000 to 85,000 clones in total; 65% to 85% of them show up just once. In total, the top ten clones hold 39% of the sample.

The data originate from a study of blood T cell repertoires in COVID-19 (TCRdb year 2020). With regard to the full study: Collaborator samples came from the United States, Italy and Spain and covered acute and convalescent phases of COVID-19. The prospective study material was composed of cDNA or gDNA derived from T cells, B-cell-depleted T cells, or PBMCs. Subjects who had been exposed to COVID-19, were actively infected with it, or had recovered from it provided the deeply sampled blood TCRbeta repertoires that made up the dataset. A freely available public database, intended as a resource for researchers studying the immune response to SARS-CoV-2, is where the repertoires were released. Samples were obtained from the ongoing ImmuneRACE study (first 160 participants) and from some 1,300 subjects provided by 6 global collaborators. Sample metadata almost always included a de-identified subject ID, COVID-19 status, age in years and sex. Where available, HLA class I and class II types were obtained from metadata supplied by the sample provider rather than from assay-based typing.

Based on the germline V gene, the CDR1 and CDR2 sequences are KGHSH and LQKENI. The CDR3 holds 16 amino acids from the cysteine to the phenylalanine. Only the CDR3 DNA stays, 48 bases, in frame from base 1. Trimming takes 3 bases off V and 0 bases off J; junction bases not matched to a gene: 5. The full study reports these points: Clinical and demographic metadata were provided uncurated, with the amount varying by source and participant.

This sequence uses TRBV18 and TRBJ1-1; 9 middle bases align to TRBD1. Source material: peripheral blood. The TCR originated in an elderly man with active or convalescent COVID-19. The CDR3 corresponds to CASSPGQGRLNTEAFF. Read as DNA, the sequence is TGTGCCAGCTCACCTGGACAGGGGAGACTGAACACTGAAGCTTTCTTT.